A selection of T cell receptor beta chains follows, all from one sample in a study of Ad26.COV2.S vaccination and SARS-CoV-2 variants. Generated by immunoSEQ multiplex PCR, the TCRdb table keeps only in-frame clones and is missing some. The sample has roughly 320,000 clones, about 86% seen once; the top ten hold roughly 2.1%. Sample: peripheral blood, taken in a trial of Ad26.COV2.S vaccine versus placebo. These receptors all stem from a person aged 18 to 59 who received the Ad26.COV2.S COVID-19 vaccine or a placebo. The conserved cysteine and the conserved F or W are not part of the CDR3 here.

v_call: TRBV7-2
cdr3_aa: ASSPLWLAGTLYEQY

v_call: TRBV6-1
cdr3_aa: ASSEQGFNTEAF

v_call: TRBV21-1
cdr3_aa: ASSKGRGTEAF

v_call: TRBV9
cdr3_aa: ASSVQGATEAF

v_call: TRBV27
cdr3_aa: ASSLTGDRGLYGYT

v_call: TRBV12-5
cdr3_aa: ASGGRRGITEAF

v_call: TRBV18
cdr3_aa: ASSGLDYGYT

v_call: TRBV3-1/TRBV3-2
cdr3_aa: ASRPSQDLSYEQY

v_call: TRBV6-5
cdr3_aa: ASSSRAPSYEQY

v_call: TRBV5-6
cdr3_aa: ASSLIGTANYEQY

v_call: TRBV6-5
cdr3_aa: ASSSIGTATASPLH

v_call: TRBV2
cdr3_aa: ASARARGISRNTEAF

v_call: TRBV5-1
cdr3_aa: ASSTTFTDTQY

v_call: TRBV3-1/TRBV3-2
cdr3_aa: ASSPTGTRGQPQH

v_call: TRBV27
cdr3_aa: ASSPSMGAGTYNQPQH

v_call: TRBV30
cdr3_aa: AWSAPRGSSGANVLT

v_call: TRBV7-9
cdr3_aa: ASSLNLIAGGGGDTQY

v_call: TRBV5-1
cdr3_aa: ASSLDGNNEQF

v_call: TRBV6-2/TRBV6-3
cdr3_aa: ASSYLRSGGSYEQY

v_call: TRBV19
cdr3_aa: ASSIRGPTYEQY

v_call: TRBV6-5
cdr3_aa: ASRGSGEKLF

v_call: TRBV7-2
cdr3_aa: ASSLRENDTQY

v_call: TRBV5-4
cdr3_aa: ASSLALGAGETQY

v_call: TRBV6-5
cdr3_aa: ASSAGQGTNYGYT

v_call: TRBV2
cdr3_aa: ASSVQGVGYNEQF

v_call: TRBV11-1
cdr3_aa: ASRSRIGANTEAF

v_call: TRBV7-3
cdr3_aa: ASSLDPQGANTGELF

v_call: TRBV12-5
cdr3_aa: ASGQGGRAETQY

v_call: TRBV12-3/TRBV12-4
cdr3_aa: ASSLQRGYT

v_call: TRBV7-2
cdr3_aa: ASSLSGTGELF

v_call: TRBV4-3
cdr3_aa: ASSQAWGTYNEQF

v_call: TRBV7-2
cdr3_aa: ASSPSIEAYPKNIQY

v_call: TRBV7-3
cdr3_aa: ASSFGGKNTEAF

v_call: TRBV7-9
cdr3_aa: ASSFGHEAF

v_call: TRBV7-8
cdr3_aa: ASSTYPGLNTDTQY

v_call: TRBV18
cdr3_aa: ASSPYTTTGLSINYGYT

v_call: TRBV5-1
cdr3_aa: ASAPSGGPYEQY

v_call: TRBV6-2/TRBV6-3
cdr3_aa: ASSPRGGGTEAF

v_call: TRBV19
cdr3_aa: ASRGAELSKNIQY

v_call: TRBV4-2
cdr3_aa: ASSQAYGYT

v_call: TRBV12-3/TRBV12-4
cdr3_aa: ASSLDRREQY

v_call: TRBV7-9
cdr3_aa: ASSRGRDRGFGANVLT

v_call: TRBV7-2
cdr3_aa: ASSREIYGYT

v_call: TRBV30
cdr3_aa: ACITGITYGYT

v_call: TRBV5-8
cdr3_aa: ASSFETNQPQH

v_call: TRBV4-1
cdr3_aa: ASSRGQNTGELF

v_call: TRBV2
cdr3_aa: ASRVQGGVGNEQF

v_call: TRBV7-2
cdr3_aa: AGGSYNSPLH

v_call: TRBV15
cdr3_aa: ATSSRTGVDEQF

v_call: TRBV27
cdr3_aa: ASSFIGGEQF

v_call: TRBV2
cdr3_aa: ASSPTYSGNTIY

v_call: TRBV18
cdr3_aa: ASSPRKGTGELF

v_call: TRBV12-5
cdr3_aa: ASGLVKGRGGLQETQY

v_call: TRBV5-1
cdr3_aa: ASSGGIRSTEAF

v_call: TRBV30
cdr3_aa: AWSALNEKLF